One sample yielded the 9 T cell receptor beta chains listed below, sequenced in a study of graft-versus-host responses after intestinal transplantation. Profiled with immunoSEQ multiplex PCR; TCRdb holds only in-frame clones, not every one. The sample has 80,000 to 95,000 clones; about 85% are singletons. The antigens for these receptors are not known. The sequences come from unstimulated CD4+ T cells sorted from spleen or lymph node cells, collected before transplant. These receptors came from a human donor who was the organ donor for an intestinal transplant.

This clone occurred a few times. The V gene is TRBV25-1, the J gene TRBJ1-6; tentatively, D is TRBD1 (5 bases). V was trimmed by 4 bases and J by 8 bases, leaving 12 bases between them. The CDR3 contains 14 residues. Germline V gene data show CDR1 as MGHDK and CDR2 as SYGVNS. CDR3 sequence reads: CASSGRVGDSPLHF. CDR3 nucleotides: TGTGCCAGCAGTGGCAGGGTAGGAGATTCACCCCTCCACTTT.

The chain joins TRBV11-2 to TRBJ2-7, with 7 bases aligning to TRBD2. Germline V gene sequence: CDR1 SGHAT, CDR2 FQNNGV. V lost 4 bases and J lost 3; bases outside the gene matches: 9. The CDR3 totals 15 residues. CDR3 residues: CASSSSSGADYEQYF. DNA for the CDR3: TGTGCCAGCAGCTCCTCTAGCGGAGCGGACTACGAGCAGTACTTC.

The chain employs TRBV5-1 and TRBJ2-1; the D is unclear. This CDR3 has 14 residues. CDR1 is SGHRS and CDR2 is YFSETQ in the germline V gene. Trimming shortened V by 0 bases and J by 9 bases, and 13 bases separated the two germline ends. CDR3 in amino acids: CASSLGPVQAEQFF. The CDR3 DNA reads as TGCGCCAGCAGCTTGGGCCCTGTCCAAGCTGAGCAGTTCTTC. Filled out from reference TRBV5-1 and TRBJ2-1, the complete variable domain reads KAGVTQTPRYLIKTRGQQVTLSCSPISGHRSVSWYQQTPGQGLQFLFEYFSETQRNKGNFPGRFSGRQFSNSRSEMNVSTLELGDSALYLCASSLGPVQAEQFFGPGTRLTVL.

The V and J genes are TRBV11-2 and TRBJ2-5, with 9 bases aligning to TRBD2. V shed 5 bases, J shed 0 bases, and the junction held 1 base outside the gene matches. The CDR3 contains 14 residues. The germline V gene encodes CDR1 SGHAT and CDR2 FQNNGV. CDR3 protein: CASSGGGDQETQYF. DNA for the CDR3: TGTGCCAGCAGCGGCGGGGGGGACCAAGAGACCCAGTACTTC.

The J gene is TRBJ2-3, the V gene TRBV5-5; 11 nucleotides align to TRBD2. V shed 2 bases and J 1 base; nucleotides not matched to a gene: 12. This CDR3 has 19 residues. Germline V gene lookup returns CDR1 SGHKS and CDR2 YYEKEE (reference sequence). CDR3 loop: CASSLIFLAGLAGTDTQYF. As DNA, the CDR3 is TGTGCCAGCAGCTTAATCTTTCTGGCGGGACTAGCGGGCACAGATACGCAGTATTTT.

J is TRBJ2-7 and V is TRBV7-6, with TRBD2 identical over 12 bases. This CDR3 has 18 residues. The V and J ends lost 2 bases and 1 base, in that order; junction bases with no gene match: 9. In germline, CDR1 is SGHVS, CDR2 FNYEAQ. The CDR3 nucleotides read TGTGCCAGCAGCTTAACCCTAGCGGGAGGGCCGGTATCCTACGAGCAGTACTTC. Protein product: CASSLTLAGGPVSYEQYF.

This chain uses TRBV7-3 with TRBJ2-3, with 12 positions matching TRBD2. The CDR3 totals 17 residues. Germline CDR1 reads SGHTA; CDR2 reads FQGTGA. With 0 bases clipped from V and 3 bases from J, the junction kept 4 bases outside the gene matches. CDR3: CASSLTASGGATDTQYF. The CDR3 DNA is TGTGCCAGCAGCTTAACGGCTAGCGGGGGGGCGACAGATACGCAGTATTTT.

V is TRBV6-1 and J is TRBJ2-3; 9 nucleotides line up with TRBD2. Germline-derived CDR1 and CDR2 are MNHNS and SASEGT. V shed 4 bases and J 2 bases; nucleotides not matched to a gene: 7. The CDR3 runs 16 residues. The CDR3 coding sequence is TGTGCCAGCAGTGGGGCGGGGGGGAGAAACACAGATACGCAGTATTTT. Translating it yields CASSGAGGRNTDTQYF.

The chain links TRBV9 to TRBJ2-7; TRBD1 aligns across 7 bases. The CDR3 has 14 amino acids. The V gene's germline CDR1 is SGDLS and CDR2 YYNGEE. Trimming removed 3 bases from V and 6 bases from J; junction bases left unmatched: 9. The CDR3 DNA reads as TGTGCCAGCAGCGCTACGACAGGGCATTCCGAGCAGTACTTC. Translated, it gives CASSATTGHSEQYF.